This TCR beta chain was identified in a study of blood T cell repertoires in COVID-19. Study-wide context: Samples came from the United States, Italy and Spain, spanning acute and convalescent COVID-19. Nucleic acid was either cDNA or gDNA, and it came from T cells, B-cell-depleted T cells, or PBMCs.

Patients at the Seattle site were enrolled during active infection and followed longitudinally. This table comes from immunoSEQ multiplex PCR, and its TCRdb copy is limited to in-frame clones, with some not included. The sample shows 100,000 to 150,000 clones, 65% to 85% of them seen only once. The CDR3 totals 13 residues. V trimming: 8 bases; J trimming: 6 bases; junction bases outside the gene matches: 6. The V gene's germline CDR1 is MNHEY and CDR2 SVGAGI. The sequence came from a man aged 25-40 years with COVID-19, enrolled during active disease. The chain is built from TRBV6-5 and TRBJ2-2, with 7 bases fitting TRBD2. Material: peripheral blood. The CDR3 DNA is TGTGCCAGCGGGGGAGGGGTTCCCGGGGAGCTGTTTTTT. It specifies CASGGGVPGELFF.